This T cell receptor (beta chain) emerged from a study of CD8 T cells in Susac syndrome. After extraction with the RNeasy kit, about 0.45 to 1 ug of the RNA was reverse transcribed using random hexamers. Each CDR3 protein is one row after TCRdb ran MiXCR on the immunoSEQ multiplex PCR reads. Seen here are hundreds of thousands of distinct CDR3 sequences, 90% to 96% observed once, and the top ten hold 0.1%. V was cut by 6 bases and J by 2 bases, with 13 bases left in between. The CDR3 has 13 residues. CDR1 is DFQATT, CDR2 SNEGSKA, per germline (reference sequence). The chain recombines TRBV20-1 with TRBJ2-5, with D hard to call. The sequenced material came from CD4+ T cells from PBMCs. This clonotype was sampled from a human donor with Susac syndrome. In DNA, the CDR3 is TGCAGTGCCAGTCGGACGGTACAAGAGACCCAGTACTTC. Amino acid sequence: CSASRTVQETQYF.